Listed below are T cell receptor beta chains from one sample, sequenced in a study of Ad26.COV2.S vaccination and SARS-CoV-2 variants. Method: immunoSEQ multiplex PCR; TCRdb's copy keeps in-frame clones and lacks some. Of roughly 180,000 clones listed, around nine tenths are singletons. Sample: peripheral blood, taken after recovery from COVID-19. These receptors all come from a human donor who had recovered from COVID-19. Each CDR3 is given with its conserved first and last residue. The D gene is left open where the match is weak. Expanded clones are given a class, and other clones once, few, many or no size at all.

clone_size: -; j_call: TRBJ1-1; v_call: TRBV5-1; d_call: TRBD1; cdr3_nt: TGCGCCAGCAGCTTGGTCCAGGACAGGGGAGGTACAGCTTTCTTT; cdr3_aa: CASSLVQDRGGTAFF
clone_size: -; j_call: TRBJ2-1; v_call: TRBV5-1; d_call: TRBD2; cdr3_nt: TGCGCCAGCAGCTTGGATAGCGGGGTTAATGAGCAGTTCTTC; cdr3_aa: CASSLDSGVNEQFF
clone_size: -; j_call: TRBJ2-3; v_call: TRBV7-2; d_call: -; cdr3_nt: TGTGCCAGCAGCCCTAAGACGAGGGCCACAGATACGCAGTATTTT; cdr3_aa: CASSPKTRATDTQYF
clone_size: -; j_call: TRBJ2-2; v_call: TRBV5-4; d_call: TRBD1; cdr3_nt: TGTGCCAGCAGCAAGACAGGGGTCGGTACCGGGGAGCTGTTTTTT; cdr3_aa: CASSKTGVGTGELFF
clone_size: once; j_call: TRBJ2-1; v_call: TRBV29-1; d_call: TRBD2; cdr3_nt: TGCAGCGTTGAACAGCGGGAGATCAATGAGCAGTTCTTC; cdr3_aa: CSVEQREINEQFF
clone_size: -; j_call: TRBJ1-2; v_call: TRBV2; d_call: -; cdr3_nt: TGTGCCAGCAGTGATGATTGGGGGCGAAGCTATGGCTACACCTTC; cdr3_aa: CASSDDWGRSYGYTF
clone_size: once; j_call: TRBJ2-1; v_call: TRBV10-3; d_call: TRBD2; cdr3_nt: TGTGCCATCAGCCCCGGGACTAGCGGGGTAAATGAGCAGTTCTTC; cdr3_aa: CAISPGTSGVNEQFF
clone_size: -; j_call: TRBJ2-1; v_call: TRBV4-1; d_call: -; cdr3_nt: TGCGCCAGCAGCCAAGGTAGGGATCCTGAGCAGTTCTTC; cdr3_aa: CASSQGRDPEQFF
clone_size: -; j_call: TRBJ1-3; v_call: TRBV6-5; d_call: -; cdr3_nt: TGTGCCAGCAGTTTCGGGACTCTGGGAGGAAACACCATATATTTT; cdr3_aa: CASSFGTLGGNTIYF
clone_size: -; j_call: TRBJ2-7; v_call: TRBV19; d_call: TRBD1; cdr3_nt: TGTGCCAGTAGTATCCCCGGGACAGGGGGCTACGAGCAGTACTTC; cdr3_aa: CASSIPGTGGYEQYF
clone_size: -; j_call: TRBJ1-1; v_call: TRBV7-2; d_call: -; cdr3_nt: TGTGCCAGCAGCTTAATGTCAGGGTGGGGCACTGAAGCTTTCTTT; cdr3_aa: CASSLMSGWGTEAFF
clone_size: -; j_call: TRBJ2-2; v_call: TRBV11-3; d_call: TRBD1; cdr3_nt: TGTGCCAGCAGCCAAGGGGGCGCGGGGAACACCGGGGAGCTGTTTTTT; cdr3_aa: CASSQGGAGNTGELFF
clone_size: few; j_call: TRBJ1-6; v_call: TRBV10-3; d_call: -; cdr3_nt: TGTGCCATCAGCCCCAGTTGGGCCTCAGATAATTCACCCCTCCACTTT; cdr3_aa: CAISPSWASDNSPLHF
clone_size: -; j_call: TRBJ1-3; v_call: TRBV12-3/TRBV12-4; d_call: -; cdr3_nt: TGTGCCAGCAGTCCGCCGGGAACCATATATTTT; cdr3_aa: CASSPPGTIYF
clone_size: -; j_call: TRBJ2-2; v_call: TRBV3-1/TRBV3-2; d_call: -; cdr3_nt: TGTGCCAGCAGCCATGAGGCCCTGAACACCGGGGAGCTGTTTTTT; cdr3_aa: CASSHEALNTGELFF
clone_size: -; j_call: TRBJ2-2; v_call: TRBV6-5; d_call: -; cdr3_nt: TGTGCCAGCAATGCGCGGAGGGTAGTCGGGGAGCTGTTTTTT; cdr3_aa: CASNARRVVGELFF
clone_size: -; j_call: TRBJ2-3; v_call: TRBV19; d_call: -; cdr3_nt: TGTGCCAGTAGTTTTGCCCCCGATACGCAGTATTTT; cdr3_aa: CASSFAPDTQYF
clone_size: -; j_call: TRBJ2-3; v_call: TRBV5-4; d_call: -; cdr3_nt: TGTGCCAGCAGCTTAACAGGGATCAACACAGATACGCAGTATTTT; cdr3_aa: CASSLTGINTDTQYF
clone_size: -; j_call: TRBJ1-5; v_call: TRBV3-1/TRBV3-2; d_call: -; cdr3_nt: TGTGCCAGCAGCCAAGCGGGGGAAGGCAATCAGCCCCAGCATTTT; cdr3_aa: CASSQAGEGNQPQHF
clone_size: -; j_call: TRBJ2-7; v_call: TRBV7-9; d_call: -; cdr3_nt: TGTGCCAGCAGCCAGGACTATAACGAGCAGTACTTC; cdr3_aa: CASSQDYNEQYF
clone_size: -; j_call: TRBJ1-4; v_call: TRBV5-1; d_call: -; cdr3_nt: TGCGCCAGCAGCTTGGGGAACGTCGATGAAAAACTGTTTTTT; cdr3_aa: CASSLGNVDEKLFF